This is a list of T cell receptor beta chains from one sample in a study of blood T cell repertoires in COVID-19. Only in-frame clones appear in the TCRdb table, and some are missing; sequencing was by immunoSEQ multiplex PCR. The data contain around 290,000 clones, roughly nine tenths of them seen just once; the ten biggest clones take up 2.2%. The material sequenced was peripheral blood. These receptor sequences come from a young woman with COVID-19, enrolled during active disease. Each CDR3 is given without its conserved first and last residue. D genes are given only for firm matches.

>TRBJ1-2|TRBV2|.
ASTRQYAYYGYT
>TRBJ1-2|TRBV19|TRBD1
ASMGQGDSYGYT
>TRBJ1-3|TRBV5-1|.
ASSLSPQSSGNTIY
>TRBJ2-5|TRBV15|.
ATSRDNGQETQY
>TRBJ1-2|TRBV30|.
AWVSRSDYGYT
>TRBJ1-1|TRBV28|.
ASSWAGVRGTEAF
>TRBJ2-3|TRBV21-1|.
ASSKEGLAGGPIFTDTQY
>TRBJ1-6|TRBV6-2/TRBV6-3|TRBD1
ASSGRTGAISPLH
>TRBJ1-1|TRBV10-3|.
AISELLQGRNTEAF
>TRBJ1-1|TRBV27|.
ASSLAGPLNTEAF
>TRBJ1-1|TRBV7-2|.
ASSAAPGGPEAF
>TRBJ2-7|TRBV5-1|TRBD1
ASSLGTGIEQY
>TRBJ2-2|TRBV3-1/TRBV3-2|TRBD1
ASSQPWTGLSGELF
>TRBJ2-5|TRBV19|TRBD2
ASSWERGFQETQY
>TRBJ1-5|TRBV6-5|.
ASSKEGANQPQH
>TRBJ2-2|TRBV27|TRBD1
ASSPGWDRLNTGELF
>TRBJ1-3|TRBV6-6|.
ASREVHTIY
>TRBJ2-2|TRBV2|TRBD2
ASRGLAGVHGELF
>TRBJ2-7|TRBV19|TRBD2
ASSMSTSALFYEQY
>TRBJ1-4|TRBV19|TRBD1
ASSIEGTGTNEKLF
>TRBJ1-1|TRBV29-1|.
SVEEQGNTEAF
>TRBJ1-6|TRBV19|TRBD1
ASQGGDNSPLH
>TRBJ1-4|TRBV28|TRBD1
ASSLGQGVGEKLF
>TRBJ2-3|TRBV9|.
ASSEGHTDTQY
>TRBJ2-5|TRBV10-3|TRBD1
AISESGTGEEETQY
>TRBJ1-5|TRBV6-6|.
ASKGGGNQPQH
>TRBJ1-3|TRBV9|TRBD1
ASSVDTGGSGNTIY
>TRBJ1-1|TRBV24-1|TRBD1
ATSGGQGGTEAF
>TRBJ2-1|TRBV3-1/TRBV3-2|.
ASSQVGAYNEQF
>TRBJ2-7|TRBV27|TRBD2
ASSPDHPQTSGEQY
>TRBJ2-2|TRBV9|.
ASTWGVDTGELF
>TRBJ2-3|TRBV11-1|.
ASSATPAVDTQY
>TRBJ1-5|TRBV2|TRBD1
ASRAGQGRQPQH
>TRBJ1-1|TRBV11-2|TRBD1
ASSLEQGTEAF
>TRBJ1-1|TRBV10-3|.
AIRSRGEEGTEAF
>TRBJ2-5|TRBV4-2|TRBD2
ASSWGSGGGSKETQY
>TRBJ2-7|TRBV6-1|TRBD1
ASSVPPGQGNYEQY
>TRBJ1-1|TRBV19|TRBD1
ASTFRGEAEAF
>TRBJ2-2|TRBV19|.
ASSIVRDWNTGELF
>TRBJ2-7|TRBV6-6|.
ASSQGARFYEQY
>TRBJ2-7|TRBV7-4|TRBD2
ASSRLLAGGAYEQY
>TRBJ1-6|TRBV9|.
ASSSREWGNSPLH
>TRBJ2-1|TRBV5-1|TRBD2
ASSPLAGEGYNEQF
>TRBJ2-7|TRBV11-2|.
ASSLGARSYEQY
>TRBJ2-5|TRBV28|.
ASSFRQGQRETQY
>TRBJ2-7|TRBV13|TRBD1
ASSSPDRVPYEQY
>TRBJ1-3|TRBV9|.
ASSATTGISGNTIY
>TRBJ1-1|TRBV28|.
AIRGGPAAF
>TRBJ2-3|TRBV24-1|TRBD2
ATSDLPLAGGPADTQY
>TRBJ2-5|TRBV2|.
ASSASGVGETQY
>TRBJ1-2|TRBV5-5|.
ASSLDGLRGYT
>TRBJ2-7|TRBV7-9|.
ASSLAGVGEQY
>TRBJ1-1|TRBV2|.
ASRYREMNTEAF
>TRBJ2-7|TRBV6-5|TRBD2
ASSSTLGLAGREQY